This T cell receptor (beta chain) is from a study of blood T cell repertoires in COVID-19. The ends lost 4 bases at V and 0 bases at J; junction bases unmatched: 3. Per germline, CDR1 SGHRS and CDR2 YFSETQ. CDR3 length equals 15 residues. Patients at the Seattle site were enrolled during active infection and followed longitudinally. As originally analysed: Estimates of nucleated cell counts were drawn from the amplification of reference gene primers. Data came from immunoSEQ multiplex PCR; TCRdb stores just in-frame clones and leaves some out. That table supplies the V and J calls and clone size; D and trimming were determined from the DNA. The sample comprises about 400,000 clones, approximately 86% of which are singletons, and about 7.6% rests with the top ten.

The clonotype comes from an older woman with COVID-19, enrolled during active disease. The J gene is TRBJ2-2, the V gene TRBV5-1; TRBD2 matches 7 bases. The specimen was peripheral blood. Here the CDR3 reads CASSAGGTNTGELFF. Here the CDR3 DNA reads TGCGCCAGCAGCGCCGGGGGGACGAACACCGGGGAGCTGTTTTTT.